This TCR beta chain was captured by sequencing in a study of cytomegalovirus exposure and HLA in healthy donors. At the level of the study: Early released data had tens of millions of unique TCRs, all coming from HLA-typed donors.

PCR involved 60 Vbeta and 13 Jbeta primers. TCRdb's copy holds only in-frame clones and misses some; the assay was immunoSEQ multiplex PCR. The repertoire holds around 110,000 clones, over 80% seen once, with 2% to 2.5% in the top ten. This clone turned up a few times. Its antigen remains unidentified. Study-level findings and limits: A missense variant in DCLRE1C was later tied to TCR beta V- and J-gene trimming.

Trimming stripped 6 bases from V and 7 bases from J, with 18 bases between. CDR3 size: 14 residues. Germline V gene lookup returns CDR1 KGHSH and CDR2 LQKENI. Sample: PBMCs. This clonotype was obtained from a man aged 25-45 years in good health and CMV-seronegative. The chain uses TRBV18 and TRBJ2-5, with unresolved D. The CDR3, as DNA: TGTGCCAGCTCGCCTGCGACTGAGCTTGCGACCCAGTACTTC. Its translation is CASSPATELATQYF. The full variable domain, completed using reference TRBV18 and TRBJ2-5, is NAGVMQNPRHLVRRRGQEARLRCSPMKGHSHVYWYRQLPEEGLKFMVYLQKENIIDESGMPKERFSAEFPKEGPSILRIQQVVRGDSAAYFCASSPATELATQYFGPGTRLLVL.